One T cell receptor beta chain is described in this entry. Its target is not known. Here immunoSEQ multiplex PCR was the method, and the copy in TCRdb shows in-frame clones only, minus some. The sample gives about 2.5 million clones, under 95% of which show up once; more than 0.35% is in the top ten. The data were obtained in a study of shared clonotypes between healthy human individuals. Turning to the study itself: The cohort had two women and a few men, ages 18 to 49. The study, taken as a whole, reports: Naive subsets, compared against memory subsets, generally had larger estimated richness values.

CDR1 and CDR2 (germline): SGHTA, FQGTGA. This CDR3 comprises 15 residues. Trimming shortened V by 5 bases and J by 5 bases, and 13 bases separated the two germline ends. Sequencing was performed on naive CD4+ T cells from PBMCs. Subset reported: CD45RA+ positively selected. The rearrangement joins TRBV7-3 to TRBJ1-6, with a tentative D call TRBD1 (5 bases). The receptor comes from a man aged 18-30 years in good health. Some clones in this sample may be carry-over from other donors' samples. The CDR3 reads CASSTTGTNNSPLHF. The CDR3 DNA sequence: TGTGCCAGCAGCACTACCGGGACGAATAATTCACCCCTCCACTTT.